This TCR beta chain was documented in a study of identical twins (dated by TCRdb to the mid-2010s). The study in broad terms: The study deep-sequenced TCR alpha and beta repertoires from monozygotic twins, unrelated adults of various ages and cord blood to test whether fetal clonotypes persist. To rule out contamination, replicate twin experiments were performed at different times with different library preparation protocols. General conclusions and limits of the study: Invariant T cells such as MAIT and iNKT could partly confound zero-insertion analyses, although diverse VJ usage argued against such confounding for most clonotypes. In beta out-of-frame sequences, excess twin sharing was weaker, because having fewer shared sequences lowered the signal-to-noise ratio. Conclusions relied on cross-sectional statistical analysis, since the same donors could not be followed over many years. Compared with coincidental sharing between unrelated individuals, an excess of low generation-probability sequences was observed among out-of-frame TCR alpha sequences shared between twins. Abundant cord blood beta clonotypes carried fewer insertions; young adult naive repertoires showed a weaker similar trend, while memory repertoires showed none. Recombination models systematically underestimated out-of-frame TCR alpha sharing in monozygotic twins but agreed with sharing between unrelated individuals.

V loses 3 bases at its end and J loses 5 bases; junction bases beyond the gene matches: 10. From cysteine to phenylalanine, the CDR3 is 16 amino acids long. Left in the record is the CDR3 DNA by itself, 48 bases read in frame from the first base. CDR1 is given as SGHTA and CDR2 as FQGNSA, both from the germline V gene. The library was prepared using 5' RACE. The run used an Illumina HiSeq 2000. Template switching introduced a universal primer binding site; the final cDNA contained a unique molecular identifier, enabling accurate counting of TCR cDNA molecules. First-strand cDNA for TCR alpha and beta chains was synthesized from specific primers in the conserved constant-segment region. To control for contamination, every cDNA library was double barcoded, receiving both a SMART-Mk sample barcode and Illumina barcodes. TruSeq adapter sequences, together with Illumina sample barcodes, were added in two successive PCR steps. The Illumina HiSeq platform was used with custom primers to sequence TCR alpha and beta cDNA libraries. Concerning the study's data processing: Unique molecular identifiers were extracted from raw reads with MiGEC, and CDR3 positions were determined with MiXCR. For each individual, recombination models were inferred using an EM algorithm with the repgenHMM and IGoR tools. The tcR package in R was used for shared clonotype analysis, with sharing normalized by the product of cloneset sizes. Out-of-frame nonproductive sequences were analyzed to study raw recombination free of thymic and clonal selection effects. Through fastp at Q25 and MiXCR, TCRdb rebuilt clones from the public reads, retaining in-frame beta chains. CDR3 protein duplicates are merged, each entry listing the most common genes and DNA. TCRdb's processing, not the study's, gives the V and J calls here. Present in this sample are about 500,000 distinct CDR3 sequences, about 13% of which were seen just once. Of the sample, approximately 0.9% is held by the ten largest clones.

Every donor was a healthy Caucasian. Three pairs of female monozygotic twins, all aged roughly 18 to 29 years, were included in the twin cohort. CD4+ and CD8+ T cell populations were isolated with positive isolation kits from Invitrogen. A word on this clonotype: What this receptor recognizes is not known. Base qualities were left out, and no much larger clone turns up one base away.

The same specimen was also included in a second study, on yellow fever vaccine responses in identical twins. The second study reports: According to the authors, in identical twins the way T cells responded to vaccination appeared partly convergent and partly personalized. Focusing on identical twins, the study followed the T cell clones that responded to the vaccine, and did so with precision.

The TCR originated in a woman younger than 30 in good health. The chain is encoded by TRBV7-2 joined to TRBJ2-5; the central 9 bases match TRBD1. The sequenced material came from CD4+ T cells sorted from blood. The CDR3 reads as follows: CASSLDRGGPAETQYF. The base sequence is TGTGCCAGCAGCTTGGACAGGGGAGGCCCCGCGGAGACCCAGTACTTC.